The 28 T cell receptor beta chains below all came from one sample that was sequenced in a study of T cell responses to AZD1222 COVID-19 vaccine. The assay was immunoSEQ multiplex PCR, and TCRdb's table has in-frame clones only and misses some. The sample has over 15,000 clones, 80% seen once; the top ten hold 14%. The sample here was peripheral blood, taken 28 days after the second AZD1222 dose. These receptor sequences come from an adult who received the AZD1222 COVID-19 vaccine.

This clone was seen a few times. This chain connects TRBV5-6 to TRBJ2-5; no firm D call. The germline gives CDR1 SGHDT, CDR2 YYEEEE. With 2 bases removed from V and 4 bases from J, the gap between germline ends came to 9 bases. The CDR3 loop spans 13 amino acids. The CDR3 loop reads CASSLYGRETQYF. CDR3 coding DNA: TGTGCCAGCAGCTTATACGGAAGAGAGACCCAGTACTTC.

This clone was seen a few times. The rearrangement joins TRBV3-1 (or the pseudogene TRBV3-2) to TRBJ2-5; the D is unclear. Germline CDR1 reads LGHDT; CDR2 reads YNNKEL (reference sequence). The CDR3 contains 13 residues. Trimming removed 0 bases from V and 4 bases from J, with 6 bases in between. The DNA for the CDR3 is TGTGCCAGCAGCCAAGATATGGGAGAGACCCAGTACTTC. Its translation: CASSQDMGETQYF.

The rearrangement links TRBV9 to TRBJ2-2; D possibly corresponds to TRBD2 (6 bases). Germline CDR1 is SGDLS and CDR2 is YYNGEE. The V and J ends lost 5 bases and 2 bases respectively, with 16 bases between them. CDR3 size: 16 residues. The CDR3: CASSAVSGANTGELFF. The CDR3 coding sequence is TGTGCCAGCAGTGCCGTATCGGGAGCTAACACCGGGGAGCTGTTTTTT. Combining the CDR3 with reference TRBV9 and TRBJ2-2 gives the whole variable domain DSGVTQTPKHLITATGQRVTLRCSPRSGDLSVYWYQQSLDQGLQFLIQYYNGEERAKGNILERFSAQQFPDLHSELNLSSLELGDSALYFCASSAVSGANTGELFFGEGSRLTVL.

The chain recombines TRBV9 with TRBJ2-6; D call uncertain. The CDR3 has 15 residues. V was cut by 3 bases and J by 0 bases, with 7 bases left in between. The V gene's germline CDR1 is SGDLS and CDR2 YYNGEE. CDR3 sequence (DNA): TGTGCCAGCAGCGAAGGATCCTCTGGGGCCAACGTCCTGACTTTC. Residues: CASSEGSSGANVLTF.

This clone was recorded only once. The chain uses TRBV4-1 and TRBJ1-2, with TRBD1 matching over 8 bases. V was clipped by 4 bases and J by 7 bases; unmatched bases: 8. The CDR3 consists of 14 residues. Germline-derived CDR1 and CDR2 are MGHRA and YSYEKL. The DNA for the CDR3 is TGCGCCAGCAGCCCAACAACAGGGGGTGGTGGCTACACCTTC. It codes for CASSPTTGGGGYTF.

The V call is TRBV18, the J call TRBJ2-2, with 10 positions matching TRBD1. CDR3 length equals 15 residues. Germline values: CDR1 KGHSH, CDR2 LQKENI. V lost 4 bases, J lost 5 bases, and 4 bases stayed unmatched. CDR3 in DNA: TGTGCCAGCTCACTTGACAGGGGGCGTACCGGGGAGCTGTTTTTT. Translating gives CASSLDRGRTGELFF.

The DNA of the CDR3 is TGTGCCAGCAGCGAGCCCCAGGGCTACGAGCAGTACTTC. As protein: CASSEPQGYEQYF. The chain recombines TRBV28 with TRBJ2-7, with a tentative D call TRBD1 (5 bases). The CDR3 loop spans 13 amino acids. Germline V gene lookup returns CDR1 MDHEN and CDR2 SYDVKM. Between the trimmed V and J ends, which lost 6 bases and 3 bases, there was a span of 12 bases.

The chain joins TRBV10-3 to TRBJ2-7; D is perhaps TRBD1 (6 bases). CDR1 is ENHRY and CDR2 is SYGVKD in the germline V gene. The V end was cut by 4 bases, the J end by 0 bases, with 10 bases between. This CDR3 comprises 14 residues. CDR3 residues: CAISGHRDSYEQYF. The CDR3 DNA sequence: TGTGCCATCAGTGGCCACAGGGACTCCTACGAGCAGTACTTC.

This chain links TRBV9 with TRBJ2-1, with 10 bases identical to TRBD2. V trimming: 5 bases; J trimming: 4 bases; junction bases outside the gene matches: 3. CDR1 and CDR2 from the germline V gene are SGDLS and YYNGEE. The CDR3 sequence is 14 residues long. The CDR3: CASRGLAEYNEQFF. The CDR3 DNA is TGTGCCAGCAGAGGACTAGCGGAGTACAATGAGCAGTTCTTC.

The CDR3, as DNA: TGTGCCAGCAGAGAGCTCGAGAATGAGCAGTTCTTC. Translating it yields CASRELENEQFF. J is TRBJ2-1 and V is TRBV27, with no clear D. This CDR3 comprises 12 residues. The germline gives CDR1 MNHEY, CDR2 SMNVEV (reference sequence). Trimming took off 6 bases at V and 7 bases at J, with 10 bases between the two ends.

The chain uses TRBV5-8 and TRBJ1-2; D remains unclear. In germline, CDR1 is SGHTS, CDR2 YDEGEE. The ends were cut back, 4 bases at V and 4 bases at J, with 14 bases in the middle. This CDR3 has 14 amino acids. CDR3 amino acids: CASSRARRAYGYTF. The CDR3 bases are TGTGCCAGCAGCCGGGCGCGACGGGCCTATGGCTACACCTTC.

This clone was found a few times. CDR3 DNA sequence: TGTGCCAGCAGTTCTCCGGCCCCAAATGGCTACACCTTC. Amino acid sequence: CASSSPAPNGYTF. This sequence joins TRBV12-3 or TRBV12-4 and TRBJ1-2; D is ambiguous. The V and J ends lost 4 bases and 6 bases respectively, with 12 bases between them. The CDR3 has 13 amino acids.

The chain employs TRBV6-1 and TRBJ1-6; D might be TRBD1 (6 bases). The CDR3 is 13 residues long. V shed 3 bases and J shed 10 bases, with 10 bases lying between them. Per germline, CDR1 MNHNS and CDR2 SASEGT. CDR3 protein: CASSDTGNSPLHF. Here the CDR3 DNA reads TGTGCCAGCAGTGATACAGGGAACTCACCCCTCCACTTT.

Only a few counts were recorded for this clone. V gene TRBV19 combines with J gene TRBJ1-1; possible D gene TRBD1, 6 bases. V lost 5 bases and J 5 bases, leaving 9 bases between the germline ends. Germline CDR1 reads LNHDA; CDR2 reads SQIVND (reference sequence). CDR3 length: 12 amino acids. CDR3 protein: CASSLDSTEAFF. The CDR3 nucleotides read TGTGCCAGTAGTTTGGACAGTACTGAAGCTTTCTTT.

In its sample, this clone ranks as hyperexpanded (1% or more). The sample holds other DNA sequences that translate to the same CDR3. The CDR3 region has the DNA TGCGCCAGCAGCTTGGAGGGTGATCGCCCCCAGCATTTT. Protein product: CASSLEGDRPQHF. This chain uses TRBV5-1 with TRBJ1-5; D gene ambiguous. CDR3 length: 13 residues. CDR1 and CDR2 (germline): SGHRS, YFSETQ. The V end lost 0 bases, the J end lost 10 bases, and 11 bases lay between the germline ends.

The chain couples TRBV5-5 to TRBJ2-3; D gene unclear. Trimming took 3 bases from V and 1 from J, leaving 9 bases between them. This CDR3 region has 14 residues. Germline V gene sequence: CDR1 SGHKS, CDR2 YYEKEE (reference sequence). The CDR3 spells CASSSLLGTDTQYF. The CDR3 region has the DNA TGTGCCAGCAGCTCTCTTCTCGGCACAGATACGCAGTATTTT.

This sequence joins TRBV9 and TRBJ2-1; D unresolved. The ends were cut back, 1 base at V and 4 bases at J, with 12 bases in the middle. This CDR3 is built from 15 residues. Germline-derived CDR1 and CDR2 are SGDLS and YYNGEE. This CDR3 is CASSVLGTFYNEQFF. The CDR3 DNA reads as TGTGCCAGCAGCGTACTGGGTACGTTTTACAATGAGCAGTTCTTC.

This clone has just one count. This chain connects TRBV7-2 to TRBJ2-5; TRBD1 matches at 9 bases. The CDR3 spans 15 residues. The J segment lost 5 bases and the V segment lost 1 base, leaving 5 bases of the junction unmatched. Germline CDR1 is SGHTA and CDR2 is FQGNSA. The DNA for the CDR3 is TGTGCCAGCAGCTTAGGGGACAGGGAAGCTGAGACCCAGTACTTC. Residues: CASSLGDREAETQYF.

This sequence joins TRBV12-5 and TRBJ2-5, with D possibly being TRBD1 (6 bases). With 7 bases removed from V and 2 bases from J, the gap between germline ends came to 17 bases. Germline V gene sequence: CDR1 LGHNT, CDR2 FRNRAP. This CDR3 is built from 15 residues. DNA for the CDR3: TGTGCTAGTGCCCAACCCGGACAGATACAAGAGACCCAGTACTTC. Amino acid sequence: CASAQPGQIQETQYF.

The chain couples TRBV10-2 to TRBJ1-5; a possible D gene is TRBD1 (6 bases). Germline values: CDR1 WSHSY, CDR2 SAAADI. This CDR3 comprises 13 residues. Trimming removed 8 bases at V and 6 bases at J, with 14 bases between. The CDR3 sequence is CASSTGQAQPQHF. The CDR3 region has the DNA TGCGCCAGCTCAACAGGGCAGGCTCAGCCCCAGCATTTT.

This sequence joins TRBV11-2 and TRBJ2-3; D unresolved. The germline V and J ends were trimmed by 5 bases and 0 bases, with 6 bases remaining between them. The CDR3 extends over 13 amino acids. Per the germline V gene, CDR1 is SGHAT and CDR2 is FQNNGV. The CDR3 bases are TGTGCCAGCAGCCCTACTAGCACAGATACGCAGTATTTT. As protein: CASSPTSTDTQYF.

The rearrangement joins TRBV5-1 to TRBJ1-6; the match to TRBD1 covers 9 bases. Trimming removed 4 bases from V and 8 bases from J; junction bases left unmatched: 10. The CDR3 is 16 amino acids. Germline CDR1 reads SGHRS; CDR2 reads YFSETQ. The CDR3 loop is CASSRSTGQGDSPLHF. The CDR3 DNA reads TGCGCCAGCAGCCGTAGTACGGGACAGGGTGATTCACCCCTCCACTTT. The full variable domain, rest sourced from reference TRBV5-1 and TRBJ1-6, is KAGVTQTPRYLIKTRGQQVTLSCSPISGHRSVSWYQQTPGQGLQFLFEYFSETQRNKGNFPGRFSGRQFSNSRSEMNVSTLELGDSALYLCASSRSTGQGDSPLHFGNGTRLTVT.

This clone was recorded a few times. This sequence joins TRBV4-3 and TRBJ2-3; 14 positions agree with TRBD2. The junction had 7 bases not matched to a gene; V was cut back by 0 bases and J by 11 bases. The germline V gene encodes CDR1 LGHNA and CDR2 YSLEER. This CDR3 contains 16 residues. The CDR3 DNA sequence: TGCGCCAGCAGCCAAGATAGAGGGACTAGCGGGGGATTGCAGTATTTT. It yields the protein CASSQDRGTSGGLQYF.

The CDR3 loop reads CASSQAGGTDTQYF. For the CDR3, the DNA is TGTGCCAGCAGCCAAGCAGGGGGCACAGATACGCAGTATTTT. The chain employs TRBV14 and TRBJ2-3; D may be TRBD1 (6 bases). The CDR3 sequence is 14 residues long. V dropped 1 base and J dropped 1 base, with 6 bases sitting between them. CDR1 SGHDN and CDR2 FVKESK come from the germline V gene.

The CDR3 nucleotides are TGTGCCTCGGACAGGTACAATGAGCAGTTCTTC. It encodes CASDRYNEQFF. The V and J genes are TRBV7-9 and TRBJ2-1, with 7 bases that match TRBD1. J gave up 4 bases and V 11 bases, and 2 bases lay outside the gene matches. CDR3 length equals 11 residues. Looked up from germline, CDR1 is SEHNR and CDR2 is FQNEAQ (reference sequence).

The chain uses TRBV19 and TRBJ1-1; 7 bases map to TRBD1. Per germline, CDR1 LNHDA and CDR2 SQIVND (reference sequence). CDR3 length: 13 amino acids. V dropped 6 bases and J dropped 5; count of bases not matched to a gene: 6. Here the CDR3 DNA reads TGTGCCAGTAGCAGGGGGTTTGGGACTGAAGCTTTCTTT. Protein sequence: CASSRGFGTEAFF.

The J gene is TRBJ1-3, the V gene TRBV3-1 (or the pseudogene TRBV3-2); TRBD1 might be the D (6 bases). The length of the CDR3 is 14 residues. V lost 6 bases to trimming and J lost 0 bases, with 9 bases between them. Germline V gene data show CDR1 as LGHDT and CDR2 as YNNKEL (reference sequence). Here the CDR3 DNA reads TGTGCCAGCAGACGGGGGGCCTCTGGAAACACCATATATTTT. It codes for CASRRGASGNTIYF.

This chain joins TRBV7-2 and TRBJ2-7, with D perhaps given as TRBD1 or TRBD2 (6 bases each). The CDR3 runs 13 residues. Trimming stripped 4 bases from V and 6 bases from J, with 13 bases between. Germline V gene lookup returns CDR1 SGHTA and CDR2 FQGNSA. DNA of the CDR3: TGTGCCAGCAGCTGGGGGGCGGCCACCGAGCAGTACTTC. Protein: CASSWGAATEQYF.